This record covers a single TCR beta chain. Its antigen is unknown. Naive CD8+ T cells carried a CD45RO-CCR7+CD27+CD95- phenotype. CDR1 and CDR2 (germline): SGHTA, FQGTGA. The CDR3 consists of 17 residues. With UMI labels, 5' RACE was used to prepare the TRB cDNA libraries. TCRdb reprocessed the 5' RACE reads and reports one entry per CDR3 protein, with no DNA. The sample's table shows 85,000 to 120,000 distinct CDR3 sequences. This sample is part of a study of CXCR3-negative and CXCR3-positive naive CD8 T cells. Study observations and caveats: Sequencing showed both naive subsets with comparably high diversity, and memory CD8+ cells much lower. Naive subsets did not differ in surface CD5, and TRB CDR3 properties served to infer TCR strength. CXCR3-positive naive cells carried more hydrophobic TRB CDR3s than CXCR3-negative naive cells did. PBMCs showed partially decreased CXCR3 expression after cryopreservation, and most assays used fresh PBMCs.

Sequencing was performed on naive CXCR3+ CD8+ T cells from blood. Regarding subset: CD45RO-CCR7+CD27+CD95- naive CD8+ T cells expressing CXCR3 (TNR3+). The clonotype was recovered from a human donor in good health. Some clones in this sample may be carry-over from other donors' samples. The chain recombines TRBV7-3 with TRBJ2-1; TCRdb's D call of TRBD2 is untestable without DNA. CDR3 in amino acids: CASSFLPAGDSYNEQFF.